Presented here are 31 T cell receptor beta chains from one specimen sequenced in a study of regulatory T cells in long-lasting Graves disease. Researchers made TCR beta libraries by using iRepertoire HTBI primers and running Arm-PCR on CDR3 regions. A single record per CDR3 protein comes from TCRdb applying MiXCR to the multiplex PCR reads. The sample lists 300,000 to 500,000 distinct CDR3 sequences, roughly 20% occurring once. The time point was: persistent/refractory GD, antithyroid drugs over 5 years with positive TRAb. PBMC-extracted RNA yielded the TCR library. Sample: peripheral blood mononuclear cells (PBMCs), taken when the disease was refractory, from a patient treated with antithyroid drugs. These receptor sequences come from a female donor with Graves disease.

This clonotype was seen a single time. Possible read error: a much larger clone is one base away. V usage is TRBV28 and J usage is TRBJ2-5; D possibly matches TRBD1 or TRBD2 (5 bases each). Germline CDR1 and CDR2: MDHEN and SYDVKM. The CDR3 consists of 13 residues. Trimming shortened V by 2 bases and J by 9 bases, and 13 bases separated the two germline ends. CDR3 residues: CASSLGTVVAQYF. CDR3 nucleotide sequence: TGTGCCAGCAGTTTAGGGACGGTGGTGGCCCAGTACTTC.

There are many counts of this clonotype. The V gene is TRBV28, the J gene TRBJ1-4; 7 nucleotides line up with TRBD1. V shed 6 bases, J shed 8 bases, and the junction held 9 bases outside the gene matches. The germline V gene encodes CDR1 MDHEN and CDR2 SYDVKM. This CDR3 region has 14 residues. In nucleotides, the CDR3 is TGTGCCAGCAGCCCGGGACAGTCTCTGGAAAAACTGTTTTTT. It encodes CASSPGQSLEKLFF.

In its sample, this clonotype was seen many times. V and J are TRBV13 and TRBJ2-7, with TRBD2 matching 7 bases. The CDR3 totals 15 residues. Germline assignment: CDR1 PRHDT and CDR2 FYEKMQ (reference sequence). The V and J ends lost 0 bases and 5 bases, in that order; junction bases with no gene match: 7. This CDR3 is CASSLGLAGENEQYF. CDR3 DNA sequence: TGTGCCAGCAGCTTAGGCCTGGCGGGAGAGAACGAGCAGTACTTC.

This clonotype was seen at least ten times. The rearrangement links TRBV6-5 to TRBJ1-1; no reliable D call. This CDR3 is 13 amino acids long. Germline CDR1 is MNHEY and CDR2 is SVGAGI. The V and J ends lost 2 bases and 11 bases respectively, with 15 bases between them. The CDR3 spells CASSYGTRVRAFF. CDR3 sequence (DNA): TGTGCCAGCAGTTACGGAACACGGGTTCGGGCTTTCTTT.

In this sample, this clonotype turned up once. At one end the junction does not follow the germline gene, possibly because of a read error. CDR3 sequence reads: CTSSFGLGGAKNIQYF. CDR3 DNA sequence: TGTACCAGCAGCTTCGGTTTGGGTGGGGCCAAAAACATTCAGTACTTC. The chain has TRBV7-9 and TRBJ2-4; no firm D call. Germline loops: CDR1 SEHNR, CDR2 FQNEAQ (reference sequence). This CDR3 is built from 16 residues.

This clonotype was seen many times. The chain employs TRBV30 and TRBJ1-1; D is unresolved. Per the germline V gene, CDR1 is GTSNPN and CDR2 is SVGIG (reference sequence). V lost 0 bases and J lost 5, with 7 bases in between. This CDR3 is built from 12 residues. The CDR3 bases are TGTGCCTGGAGTGTACGCAGTACTGAAGCTTTCTTT. As protein: CAWSVRSTEAFF.

The chain couples TRBV10-3 to TRBJ2-2; no clear D. CDR3 length: 15 residues. Looked up from germline, CDR1 is ENHRY and CDR2 is SYGVKD. The germline V and J ends were trimmed by 6 bases and 4 bases, with 15 bases remaining between them. As DNA, the CDR3 is TGTGCCATCAGGGCGGCGAACCTTCCCACCGGGGAGCTGTTTTTT. Protein: CAIRAANLPTGELFF.

This clonotype was seen repeatedly, ten times or more. The V and J genes are TRBV12-3 or TRBV12-4 and TRBJ2-7, with no clear D. The CDR3 spans 15 residues. V lost 1 base and J 5 bases, leaving 15 bases between the germline ends. The CDR3 is CASSLGGSFRDEQYF. The CDR3 coding sequence is TGTGCCAGCAGTTTAGGCGGTTCCTTTAGGGACGAGCAGTACTTC.

The sample holds many counts of this clonotype. This chain joins TRBV20-1 and TRBJ1-4, with a possible D match to TRBD1 (6 bases). Deletions cut 6 bases from V and 7 bases from J, with 18 bases between. CDR1 is DFQATT, CDR2 SNEGSKA, per germline (reference sequence). This CDR3 comprises 14 residues. This CDR3 is CSAKEQGAPEKLFF. Here the CDR3 DNA reads TGCAGTGCCAAGGAACAGGGAGCGCCTGAAAAACTGTTTTTT.

This clonotype was counted only a few times. The chain employs TRBV10-3 and TRBJ2-7; tentatively, D is TRBD1 or TRBD2 (6 bases each). The V end was cut by 5 bases, the J end by 3 bases, with 14 bases between. This CDR3 spans 14 amino acids. Germline CDR1 is ENHRY and CDR2 is SYGVKD. DNA for the CDR3: TGTGCCATCAGTTCCGTGGGGGGCGGCTACGAGCAGTACTTC. Amino acids: CAISSVGGGYEQYF.

The sample holds a few counts of this clonotype. The chain links TRBV10-3 to TRBJ1-2; 9 bases are a match to TRBD1. Germline V gene lookup returns CDR1 ENHRY and CDR2 SYGVKD. This CDR3 comprises 12 residues. The ends lost 9 bases at V and 6 bases at J; junction bases unmatched: 5. DNA for the CDR3: TGTGCCATGATGGACAGGGGAGATGGCTACACCTTC. It yields the protein CAMMDRGDGYTF.

This clonotype has at least ten counts. The chain carries TRBV28 and TRBJ2-7, with TRBD1 matching over 8 bases. V was clipped by 3 bases and J by 1 base; unmatched bases: 14. The CDR3 covers 18 residues. Germline-derived CDR1 and CDR2 are MDHEN and SYDVKM. The CDR3, as DNA: TGTGCCAGCAGTTTCCCCCGTTTTGACAGGGGACTGTCCTACGAGCAGTACTTC. It codes for CASSFPRFDRGLSYEQYF.

For the CDR3, the DNA is TGTGCCAGCAGCCAAGAAATCCCCACAGGGTTGAATGGCTACACCTTC. Translation: CASSQEIPTGLNGYTF. The rearrangement links TRBV3-1 to TRBJ1-2; maybe TRBD1 (6 bases). The CDR3 has 16 amino acids. Looked up from germline, CDR1 is LGHDT and CDR2 is YNNKEL (reference sequence). Trimming pared 0 bases from V and 6 bases from J, leaving 17 bases between.

This clonotype was detected ten times or more. V is TRBV2 and J is TRBJ1-5; D remains unclear. V gave up 3 bases and J gave up 7 bases, with 19 bases separating them. CDR1 is SNHLY and CDR2 is FYNNEI in the germline V gene. This CDR3 region has 16 residues. The CDR3 here is CASSEIGDMAGQPQHF. Here the CDR3 DNA reads TGTGCCAGCAGTGAGATAGGCGACATGGCGGGACAGCCCCAGCATTTT.

This clonotype was counted between two and nine times. The rearrangement joins TRBV7-6 to TRBJ1-1, with no clear D. Germline CDR1 reads SGHVS; CDR2 reads FNYEAQ. CDR3 size: 13 residues. V was trimmed by 1 base and J by 7 bases, leaving 10 bases between them. The DNA for the CDR3 is TGTGCCAGCAGCTTAGACATACGTGGTGAAGCTTTCTTT. This sequence encodes CASSLDIRGEAFF.

This clonotype has a handful of counts. The V call is TRBV5-1, the J call TRBJ2-7; 8 bases agree with TRBD2. Germline V gene lookup returns CDR1 SGHRS and CDR2 YFSETQ. V shed 1 base and J 3 bases; nucleotides not matched to a gene: 15. The CDR3 sequence is 18 residues long. The CDR3, as DNA: TGCGCCAGCAGCTTGTCGGGGGGGCAAGTTCGATTAGTCTACGAGCAGTACTTC. Protein product: CASSLSGGQVRLVYEQYF. The entire variable domain, with the rest obtained from reference TRBV5-1 and TRBJ2-7, is as follows: KAGVTQTPRYLIKTRGQQVTLSCSPISGHRSVSWYQQTPGQGLQFLFEYFSETQRNKGNFPGRFSGRQFSNSRSEMNVSTLELGDSALYLCASSLSGGQVRLVYEQYFGPGTRLTVT.

The V gene is TRBV7-9, the J gene TRBJ2-7, with a weak D call TRBD1 (5 bases). V gave up 2 bases and J gave up 4 bases, with 12 bases separating them. Germline CDR1 reads SEHNR; CDR2 reads FQNEAQ (reference sequence). The CDR3 runs to 14 residues. CDR3 sequence: CASSLIGAGYEQYF. Written as DNA, the CDR3 is TGTGCCAGCAGCTTAATAGGGGCTGGGTACGAGCAGTACTTC.

As for this clonotype: One junction end disagrees with the germline gene, perhaps due to a read error. The chain carries TRBV28 and TRBJ2-2; D is possibly TRBD2 (5 bases). Germline V gives CDR1 MDHEN, CDR2 SYDVKM. There are 13 residues in the CDR3. CDR3 in amino acids: CASSERVGGELFF. CDR3 nucleotide sequence: TGCGCCAGCAGTGAGAGGGTTGGCGGGGAGCTGTTTTTT.

The chain has TRBV2 and TRBJ1-6; 7 bases fit TRBD1. This CDR3 contains 15 residues. CDR1 is SNHLY and CDR2 is FYNNEI in the germline V gene. V trimming: 5 bases; J trimming: 9 bases; junction bases outside the gene matches: 10. CDR3: CASSRSGQQGSPLHF. The CDR3 DNA sequence: TGTGCCAGCAGTAGGTCGGGACAGCAAGGTTCACCCCTCCACTTT.

Concerning this clonotype: This may come from a read error, since a much larger clone is one base off. J is TRBJ2-7 and V is TRBV11-2, with 14 bases matching TRBD2. J lost 9 bases, V lost 5 bases, and 9 bases had no gene match. The CDR3 totals 15 residues. Germline V gene sequence: CDR1 SGHAT, CDR2 FQNNGV. The CDR3 nucleotides read TGTGCCAGCAGCCCGACTAGCGGGAGGGCCTTCGGGCAGTACTTC. This translates into CASSPTSGRAFGQYF. The whole variable domain, remainder taken from reference TRBV11-2 and TRBJ2-7, is EAGVAQSPRYKIIEKRQSVAFWCNPISGHATLYWYQQILGQGPKLLIQFQNNGVVDDSQLPKDRFSAERLKGVDSTLKIQPAKLEDSAVYLCASSPTSGRAFGQYFGPGTRLTVT.

Ten or more counts support this clonotype. CDR3 bases: TGTGCCAGCAGTTTATTTGGCGTAGACACCGGGGAGCTGTTTTTT. Protein: CASSLFGVDTGELFF. The chain employs TRBV27 and TRBJ2-2; D is ambiguous. The CDR3 spans 15 residues. Germline CDR1 and CDR2: MNHEY and SMNVEV (reference sequence). V was clipped by 1 base and J by 3 bases, with 9 bases between them.

This clonotype was counted many times. The J gene is TRBJ2-7, the V gene TRBV12-3 or TRBV12-4; 7 bases align to TRBD2. This CDR3 has 14 amino acids. With V trimmed by 4 bases and J by 5 bases, 8 bases remained unmatched. The CDR3 coding sequence is TGTGCCAGCAGTTCCAGCGGGGAGCGGAACGAGCAGTACTTC. Translating it yields CASSSSGERNEQYF.

This clonotype was counted between two and nine times. Written as DNA, the CDR3 is TGCAGTGCTCCCCGCCCGGGACTAGCGTCTCGCGAGCAGTACTTC. Protein product: CSAPRPGLASREQYF. The chain recombines TRBV20-1 with TRBJ2-7, with 10 bases matching TRBD2. The J segment lost 6 bases and the V segment lost 5 bases, leaving 13 bases of the junction unmatched. The CDR3 is made up of 15 amino acids. The germline V gene encodes CDR1 DFQATT and CDR2 SNEGSKA (reference sequence).

This clonotype was detected a few times. The J gene is TRBJ2-3, the V gene TRBV11-2; the D is unclear. CDR3 size: 13 residues. V was pared by 1 base and J by 5 bases, with 7 bases between. The germline CDR1 and CDR2 sequences are SGHAT and FQNNGV. For the CDR3, the DNA is TGTGCCAGCAGCTTAGCCCCGATAGATACGCAGTATTTT. This encodes CASSLAPIDTQYF.

The chain joins TRBV5-6 to TRBJ2-5; D may be TRBD1 (6 bases). The V gene's germline CDR1 is SGHDT and CDR2 YYEEEE. This CDR3 is 17 amino acids long. Trimming pared 3 bases from V and 4 bases from J, leaving 22 bases between. The CDR3 sequence is CASSSLGTFGVRETQYF. CDR3 coding DNA: TGTGCCAGCAGCTCCTTGGGGACATTCGGCGTACGAGAGACCCAGTACTTC. Variable domain in full (rest from reference TRBV5-6 and TRBJ2-5): DAGVTQSPTHLIKTRGQQVTLRCSPKSGHDTVSWYQQALGQGPQFIFQYYEEEERQRGNFPDRFSGHQFPNYSSELNVNALLLGDSALYLCASSSLGTFGVRETQYFGPGTRLLVL.

This clonotype has ten or more counts. Here the CDR3 reads CASSLSWDSSYEQYF. DNA of the CDR3: TGTGCCAGCAGTTTATCCTGGGACAGTTCCTACGAGCAGTACTTC. The chain joins TRBV12-3 or TRBV12-4 to TRBJ2-7, with 7 bases identical to TRBD1. The CDR3 totals 15 residues. The trim removed 2 bases at V and 1 base at J, leaving 5 bases unmatched.

This clonotype occurred a few times. This chain connects TRBV5-1 to TRBJ2-7; 7 nucleotides match TRBD1. Trimming removed 0 bases from V and 3 bases from J; junction bases left unmatched: 12. The CDR3 contains 17 residues. Germline CDR1 SGHRS, CDR2 YFSETQ. The CDR3 nucleotides are TGCGCCAGCAGCTTGGAAGGTAGAGGGACAGACAACTACGAGCAGTACTTC. It is translated as CASSLEGRGTDNYEQYF.

CDR3 nucleotide sequence: TGCGCCAGCAGCCGGGACAGGGGGCCTCCGCTCGAGCAGTACTTC. This encodes CASSRDRGPPLEQYF. The chain combines TRBV4-3 with TRBJ2-7; the match to TRBD1 covers 12 bases. The CDR3 is 15 residues long. V shed 4 bases and J 6 bases; nucleotides not matched to a gene: 7. The germline V gene has CDR1 LGHNA and CDR2 YSLEER.

This clonotype was seen more than once but under ten times. The chain employs TRBV20-1 and TRBJ2-1, with TRBD2 matching 11 bases. Germline V gene lookup returns CDR1 DFQATT and CDR2 SNEGSKA (reference sequence). With 1 base clipped from V and 6 bases from J, the junction kept 8 bases outside the gene matches. The CDR3 sequence is 16 residues long. The CDR3 DNA sequence: TGCAGTGCTAGAGCATCCGGGACTAGCGGTGTCAATGAGCAGTTCTTC. Translation: CSARASGTSGVNEQFF.

The V and J genes are TRBV20-1 and TRBJ2-1, with TRBD2 identical over 15 bases. The CDR3 runs 18 residues. Germline-derived CDR1 and CDR2 are DFQATT and SNEGSKA (reference sequence). V gave up 1 base and J gave up 9 bases; unmatched junction bases: 13. CDR3 bases: TGCAGTGCTAGAGTTAGGCCAGGGACTAGCGGGAGGTTGTTTGAGCAGTTCTTC. Translation: CSARVRPGTSGRLFEQFF.

This clonotype was observed at least ten times. J is TRBJ1-5 and V is TRBV7-2, with D perhaps matching TRBD1 (5 bases). The V gene lost 1 base and the J gene lost 1 base, with 8 bases spanning the gap. Germline CDR1 and CDR2: SGHTA and FQGNSA. This CDR3 is built from 15 residues. The CDR3 reads CASSLVRQSNQPQHF. The CDR3, as DNA: TGTGCCAGCAGCTTAGTCAGACAGAGCAATCAGCCCCAGCATTTT.